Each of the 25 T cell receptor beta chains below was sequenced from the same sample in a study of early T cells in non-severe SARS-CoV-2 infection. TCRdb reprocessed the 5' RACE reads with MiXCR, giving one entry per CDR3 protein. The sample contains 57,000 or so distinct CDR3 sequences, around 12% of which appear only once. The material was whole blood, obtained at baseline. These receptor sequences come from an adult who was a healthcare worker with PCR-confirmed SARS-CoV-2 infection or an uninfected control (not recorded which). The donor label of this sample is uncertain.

The chain's CDR3 is CASSLSSGGPGATDTQYF. The CDR3 DNA sequence: TGTGCCAGCAGCTTAAGCAGCGGGGGACCCGGGGCCACAGATACGCAGTATTTT. The rearrangement joins TRBV7-2 to TRBJ2-3; the match to TRBD2 covers 8 bases. Germline CDR1 is SGHTA and CDR2 is FQGNSA. This CDR3 contains 18 residues. V shed 2 bases, J shed 2 bases, and the junction held 12 bases outside the gene matches.

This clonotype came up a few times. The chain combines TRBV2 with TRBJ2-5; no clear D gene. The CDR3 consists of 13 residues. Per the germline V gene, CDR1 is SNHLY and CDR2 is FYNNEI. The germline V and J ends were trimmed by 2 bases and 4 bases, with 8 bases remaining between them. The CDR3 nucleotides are TGTGCCAGCAGTGAATTGAGAGGAGAGACCCAGTACTTC. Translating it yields CASSELRGETQYF.

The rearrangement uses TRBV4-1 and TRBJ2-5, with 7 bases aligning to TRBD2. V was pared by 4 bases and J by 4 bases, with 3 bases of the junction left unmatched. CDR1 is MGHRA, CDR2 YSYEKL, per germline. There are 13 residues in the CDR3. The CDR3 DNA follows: TGCGCCAGCAGCCCGGGGGGAGGAGAGACCCAGTACTTC. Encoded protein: CASSPGGGETQYF.

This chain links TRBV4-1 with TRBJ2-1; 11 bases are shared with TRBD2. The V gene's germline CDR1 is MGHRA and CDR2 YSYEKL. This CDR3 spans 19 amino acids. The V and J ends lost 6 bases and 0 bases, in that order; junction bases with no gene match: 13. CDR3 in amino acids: CASSTIGLAGVSSYNEQFF. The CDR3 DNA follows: TGCGCCAGCAGTACTATCGGACTAGCGGGCGTAAGCTCCTACAATGAGCAGTTCTTC.

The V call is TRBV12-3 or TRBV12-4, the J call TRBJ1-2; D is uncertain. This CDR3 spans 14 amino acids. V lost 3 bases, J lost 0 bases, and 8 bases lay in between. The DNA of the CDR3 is TGTGCCAGCAGTTTCGAAGAGTCTAACTATGGCTACACCTTC. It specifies CASSFEESNYGYTF.

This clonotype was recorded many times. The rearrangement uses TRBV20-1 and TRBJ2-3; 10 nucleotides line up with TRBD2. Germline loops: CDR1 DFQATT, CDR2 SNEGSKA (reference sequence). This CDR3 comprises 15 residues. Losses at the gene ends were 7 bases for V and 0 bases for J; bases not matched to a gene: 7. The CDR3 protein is CSVSGGTASTDTQYF. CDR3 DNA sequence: TGCAGTGTTAGCGGGGGGACTGCTAGCACAGATACGCAGTATTTT.

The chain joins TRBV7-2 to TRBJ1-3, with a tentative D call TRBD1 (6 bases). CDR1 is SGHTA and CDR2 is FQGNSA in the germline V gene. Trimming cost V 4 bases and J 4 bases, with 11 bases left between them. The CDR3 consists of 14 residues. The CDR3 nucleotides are TGTGCCAGCAGCTACGACAGGCGGGGAAACACCATATATTTT. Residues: CASSYDRRGNTIYF.

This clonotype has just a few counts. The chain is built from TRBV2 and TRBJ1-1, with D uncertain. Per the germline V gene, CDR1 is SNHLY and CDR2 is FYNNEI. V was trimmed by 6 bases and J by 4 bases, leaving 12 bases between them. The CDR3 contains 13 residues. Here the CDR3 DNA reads TGTGCCAGCAGAACCGGGAGTCTCACTGAAGCTTTCTTT. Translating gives CASRTGSLTEAFF.

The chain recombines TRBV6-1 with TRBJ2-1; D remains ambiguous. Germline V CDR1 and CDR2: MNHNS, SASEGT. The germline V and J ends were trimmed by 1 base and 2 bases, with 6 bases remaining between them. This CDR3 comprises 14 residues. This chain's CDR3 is CASSEGGTYNEQFF. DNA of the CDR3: TGTGCCAGCAGTGAAGGGGGAACCTACAATGAGCAGTTCTTC.

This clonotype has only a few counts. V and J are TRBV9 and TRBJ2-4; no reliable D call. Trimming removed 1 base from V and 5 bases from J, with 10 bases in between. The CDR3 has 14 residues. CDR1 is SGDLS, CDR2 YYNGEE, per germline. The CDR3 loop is CASSVSISQNIQYF. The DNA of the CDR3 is TGTGCCAGCAGCGTATCAATCTCTCAAAACATTCAGTACTTC. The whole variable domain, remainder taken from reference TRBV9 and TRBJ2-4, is DSGVTQTPKHLITATGQRVTLRCSPRSGDLSVYWYQQSLDQGLQFLIQYYNGEERAKGNILERFSAQQFPDLHSELNLSSLELGDSALYFCASSVSISQNIQYFGAGTRLSVL.

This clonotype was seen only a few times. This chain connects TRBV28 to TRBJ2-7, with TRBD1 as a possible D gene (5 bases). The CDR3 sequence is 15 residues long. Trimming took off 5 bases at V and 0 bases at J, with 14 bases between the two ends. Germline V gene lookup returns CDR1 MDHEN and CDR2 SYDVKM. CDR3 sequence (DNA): TGTGCCAGCAGTGTGGCAGGGTACAGCTCCTACGAGCAGTACGTC. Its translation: CASSVAGYSSYEQYV.

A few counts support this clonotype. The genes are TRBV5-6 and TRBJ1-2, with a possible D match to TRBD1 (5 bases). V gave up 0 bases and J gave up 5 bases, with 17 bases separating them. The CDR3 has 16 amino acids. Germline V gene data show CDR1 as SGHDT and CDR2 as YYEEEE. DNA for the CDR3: TGTGCCAGCAGCTTGGGGAGGGACCGGAGGTTATATGGCTACACCTTC. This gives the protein CASSLGRDRRLYGYTF.

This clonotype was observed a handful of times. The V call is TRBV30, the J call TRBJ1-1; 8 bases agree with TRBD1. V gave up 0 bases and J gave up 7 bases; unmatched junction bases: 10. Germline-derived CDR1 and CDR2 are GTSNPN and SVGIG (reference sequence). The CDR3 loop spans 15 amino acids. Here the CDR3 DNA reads TGTGCCTGGAGTGTCGGGGGGACAGGTAGACATGAAGCTTTCTTT. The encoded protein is CAWSVGGTGRHEAFF.

The CDR3 spells CASSRSLPSAGYGDTQYF. The CDR3 bases are TGTGCCAGCAGCCGCTCCCTCCCTAGCGCGGGGTATGGGGATACGCAGTATTTT. This rearrangement joins TRBV6-6 to TRBJ2-3; a weak D match, TRBD2 (6 bases). This CDR3 has 18 amino acids. The germline V gene encodes CDR1 MNHNY and CDR2 SVGAGI (reference sequence). V was trimmed by 6 bases and J by 6 bases, leaving 28 bases between them.

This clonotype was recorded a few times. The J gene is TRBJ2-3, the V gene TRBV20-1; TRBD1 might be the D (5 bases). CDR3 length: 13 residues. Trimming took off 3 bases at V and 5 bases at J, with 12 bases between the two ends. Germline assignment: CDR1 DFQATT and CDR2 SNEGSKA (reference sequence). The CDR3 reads CSASLRRGDTQYF. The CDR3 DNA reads TGCAGTGCTAGCCTACGAAGGGGAGATACGCAGTATTTT.

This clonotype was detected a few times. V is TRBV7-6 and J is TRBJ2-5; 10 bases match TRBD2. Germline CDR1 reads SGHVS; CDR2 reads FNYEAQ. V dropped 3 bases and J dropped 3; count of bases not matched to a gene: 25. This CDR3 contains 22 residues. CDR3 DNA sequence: TGTGCCAGCAGCTTTCTTAGGCTTTGGGCTAGCGGGGGCGCCCCCCGGAAAGAGACCCAGTACTTC. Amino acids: CASSFLRLWASGGAPRKETQYF.

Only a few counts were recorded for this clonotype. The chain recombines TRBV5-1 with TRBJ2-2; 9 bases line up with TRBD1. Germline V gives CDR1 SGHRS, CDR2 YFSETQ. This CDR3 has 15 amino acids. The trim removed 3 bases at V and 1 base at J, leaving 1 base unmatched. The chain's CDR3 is CASSSTGGNTGELFF. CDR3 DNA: TGCGCCAGCAGCTCGACAGGGGGGAACACCGGGGAGCTGTTTTTT.

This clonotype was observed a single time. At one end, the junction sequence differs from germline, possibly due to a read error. CDR3 nucleotides: TGTGCCAGCCATACCCCTACAGATAACTATGGCTTCACCTTC. As protein: CASHTPTDNYGFTF. V usage is TRBV18 and J usage is TRBJ1-2, with unresolved D. CDR1 KGHSH and CDR2 LQKENI come from the germline V gene. CDR3 length equals 14 residues.

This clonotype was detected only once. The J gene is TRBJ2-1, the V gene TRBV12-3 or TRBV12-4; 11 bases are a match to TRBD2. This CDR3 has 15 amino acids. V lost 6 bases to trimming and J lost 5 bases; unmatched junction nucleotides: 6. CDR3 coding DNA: TGTGCCAGCAGCTTGCTAGCGGGGGGTCACAATGAGCAGTTCTTC. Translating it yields CASSLLAGGHNEQFF.

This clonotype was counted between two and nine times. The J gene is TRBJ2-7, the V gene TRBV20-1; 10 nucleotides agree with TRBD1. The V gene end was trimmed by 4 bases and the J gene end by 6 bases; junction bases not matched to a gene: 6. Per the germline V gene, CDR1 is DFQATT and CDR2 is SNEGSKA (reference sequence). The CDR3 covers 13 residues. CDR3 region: CSATRDRGFEQYV. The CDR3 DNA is TGCAGTGCTACTAGGGACAGGGGTTTCGAGCAGTACGTC.

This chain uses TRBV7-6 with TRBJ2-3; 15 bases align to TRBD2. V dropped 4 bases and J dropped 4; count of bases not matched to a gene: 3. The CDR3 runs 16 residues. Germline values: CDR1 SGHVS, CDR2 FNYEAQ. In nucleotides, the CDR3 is TGTGCCAGCAGCTCCTGGACTAGCGGGGGGGCAGATACGCAGTATTTT. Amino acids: CASSSWTSGGADTQYF.

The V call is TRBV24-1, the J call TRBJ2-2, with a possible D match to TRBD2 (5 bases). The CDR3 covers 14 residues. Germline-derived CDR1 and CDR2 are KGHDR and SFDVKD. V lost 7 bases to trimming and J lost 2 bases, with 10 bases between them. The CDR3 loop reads CATRSSGNTGELFF. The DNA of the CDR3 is TGTGCCACCAGGTCCAGCGGCAACACCGGGGAGCTGTTTTTT.

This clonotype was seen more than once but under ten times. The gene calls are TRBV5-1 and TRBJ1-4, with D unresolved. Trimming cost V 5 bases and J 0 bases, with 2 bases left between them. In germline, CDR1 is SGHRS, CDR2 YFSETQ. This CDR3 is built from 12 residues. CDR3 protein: CASSTTNEKLFF. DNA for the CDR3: TGCGCCAGCAGTACAACTAATGAAAAACTGTTTTTT.

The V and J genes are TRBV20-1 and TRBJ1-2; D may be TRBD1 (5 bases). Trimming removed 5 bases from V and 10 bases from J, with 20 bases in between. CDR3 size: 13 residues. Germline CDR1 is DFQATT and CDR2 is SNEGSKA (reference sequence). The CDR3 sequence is CSAPRQWPLDYTF. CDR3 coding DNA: TGCAGTGCTCCACGACAGTGGCCTTTAGACTACACCTTC.

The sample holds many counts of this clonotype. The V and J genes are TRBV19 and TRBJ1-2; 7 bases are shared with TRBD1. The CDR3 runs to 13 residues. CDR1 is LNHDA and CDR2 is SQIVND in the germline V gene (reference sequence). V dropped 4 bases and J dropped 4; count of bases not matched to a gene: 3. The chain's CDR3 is CASSKGASYGYTF. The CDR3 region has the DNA TGTGCCAGTAGTAAGGGGGCATCCTATGGCTACACCTTC.